This T cell receptor (beta chain) was retrieved from a study of T cells after yellow fever vaccination. Broader study findings: Once the booster was given, most primary-vaccination clones reappeared, at over 95% for CD4 and 88% for CD8.

They built TCR cDNA with 5'RACE template switching, a step that put in a universal primer site and UMIs. TCRdb re-called the 5' RACE reads with MiXCR, one entry per CDR3 protein. The sample carries around 610,000 distinct CDR3 sequences, approximately 15% recorded once. CDR1 and CDR2 (germline): MNHNS, SASEGT. The germline V and J ends were trimmed by 8 bases and 0 bases, with 11 bases remaining between them. CDR3 size: 14 residues. About this clonotype itself: Its antigen is unknown.

This sequence joins TRBV6-1 and TRBJ2-4; D gene unclear. The clonotype was recovered from a man younger than 40 who received the YFV17D yellow fever vaccine. Sample: PBMCs, taken on the day of the yellow fever booster vaccination. The chain's CDR3 is CASGSSLAKNIQYF. The CDR3 DNA reads as TGTGCCAGCGGGTCGAGTCTAGCCAAAAACATTCAGTACTTC.